These 10 T cell receptor beta chains were all obtained from the same sample, sequenced in a study of shared clonotypes between healthy human individuals. Method: immunoSEQ multiplex PCR; TCRdb's copy keeps in-frame clones and lacks some. This table has around 510,000 clones, about 96% appearing once. Sample: naive CD4+ T cells sorted from blood. Subset denoted: CD45RA+ positively selected. These receptor sequences come from a woman in her twenties or thirties in good health.

The chain carries TRBV5-1 and TRBJ1-4; no clear D. The ends were cut back, 1 base at V and 6 bases at J, with 10 bases in the middle. The CDR3 covers 14 residues. The germline CDR1 and CDR2 sequences are SGHRS and YFSETQ. CDR3 nucleotides: TGCGCCAGCAGCTTGACAGACGTAGATGAAAAACTGTTTTTT. It codes for CASSLTDVDEKLFF.

The chain joins TRBV11-2 to TRBJ2-7; 7 bases map to TRBD2. V gave up 4 bases and J gave up 2 bases; unmatched junction bases: 14. The CDR3 has 17 amino acids. Germline assignment: CDR1 SGHAT and CDR2 FQNNGV. The CDR3 DNA sequence: TGTGCCAGCAGCTCGAATCGGCGCGCGGGAGTCGCCTACGAGCAGTACTTC. This codes for CASSSNRRAGVAYEQYF.

As regards this clone: Other DNA sequences of this sample code for an identical CDR3. This chain uses TRBV5-1 with TRBJ2-3; TRBD2 might be the D (5 bases). V was shortened by 2 bases and J by 2 bases, with 9 bases between the two germline ends. In germline, CDR1 is SGHRS, CDR2 YFSETQ. The CDR3 has 14 amino acids. This CDR3 reads CASSFSGSTDTQYF. The CDR3 coding sequence is TGCGCCAGCAGCTTCAGCGGATCCACAGATACGCAGTATTTT.

Regarding this clone: Additional DNA sequences in this sample encode the identical CDR3. V gene TRBV28 combines with J gene TRBJ2-7; D ambiguous. V lost 2 bases, J lost 1 base, and 6 bases lay in between. Germline CDR1 MDHEN, CDR2 SYDVKM. The CDR3 sequence is 13 residues long. The CDR3 region has the DNA TGTGCCAGCAGTTTAGGGCGTTCCTACGAGCAGTACTTC. This encodes CASSLGRSYEQYF.

The rearrangement links TRBV4-1 to TRBJ2-7, with D possibly matching TRBD1 (6 bases). There are 16 residues in the CDR3. Per germline, CDR1 MGHRA and CDR2 YSYEKL. Trimming cost V 1 base and J 1 base, with 14 bases left between them. The CDR3 spells CASSQGLSGVSYEQYF. The CDR3 DNA follows: TGCGCCAGCAGCCAAGGTCTTTCAGGGGTATCCTACGAGCAGTACTTC.

J is TRBJ1-1 and V is TRBV7-3, with D maybe TRBD1 (5 bases). Trimming left V 5 bases short and J 7 bases short, with 23 bases between. The CDR3 has 16 residues. Germline V CDR1 and CDR2: SGHTA, FQGTGA. CDR3 bases: TGTGCCAGCAGCCTTTTATTTGCCGAGACAGCCAATGAAGCTTTCTTT. This codes for CASSLLFAETANEAFF.

The rearrangement links TRBV28 to TRBJ1-2; D unclear. Germline V gene lookup returns CDR1 MDHEN and CDR2 SYDVKM. The CDR3 contains 13 residues. Trimming cost V 6 bases and J 4 bases, with 12 bases left between them. Written as DNA, the CDR3 is TGTGCCAGCAGGCCCCCTGTGGGCTATGGCTACACCTTC. Its protein product is CASRPPVGYGYTF.

This clone showed up just once. This rearrangement joins TRBV28 to TRBJ2-3; the match to TRBD1 covers 9 bases. The J segment lost 4 bases and the V segment lost 6 bases, leaving 8 bases of the junction unmatched. The CDR3 loop spans 15 amino acids. The germline V gene has CDR1 MDHEN and CDR2 SYDVKM. The CDR3 loop reads CASSRSGQGADTQYF. In nucleotides, the CDR3 is TGTGCCAGCAGCCGCTCGGGACAGGGAGCAGATACGCAGTATTTT. Full variable domain (remainder filled in from reference TRBV28 and TRBJ2-3): DVKVTQSSRYLVKRTGEKVFLECVQDMDHENMFWYRQDPGLGLRLIYFSYDVKMKEKGDIPEGYSVSREKKERFSLILESASTNQTSMYLCASSRSGQGADTQYFGPGTRLTVL.

V gene TRBV25-1 combines with J gene TRBJ2-1; D gene unclear. The CDR3 has 13 residues. Germline values: CDR1 MGHDK, CDR2 SYGVNS. The V gene lost 2 bases and the J gene lost 9 bases, with 11 bases spanning the gap. CDR3 sequence reads: CASSERVDGEQFF. The CDR3 DNA reads TGTGCCAGCAGTGAAAGGGTGGATGGTGAGCAGTTCTTC. Supplemented by reference TRBV25-1 and TRBJ2-1, the full variable domain reads EADIYQTPRYLVIGTGKKITLECSQTMGHDKMYWYQQDPGMELHLIHYSYGVNSTEKGDLSSESTVSRIRTEHFPLTLESARPSHTSQYLCASSERVDGEQFFGPGTRLTVL.

This clone has just one count. The rearrangement uses TRBV12-5 and TRBJ2-2, with TRBD1 matching over 7 bases. V shed 6 bases, J shed 1 base, and the junction held 5 bases outside the gene matches. The CDR3 spans 15 residues. Germline V lookup: CDR1 LGHNT, CDR2 FRNRAP. CDR3 nucleotides: TGTGCTAGTGGCCCGGGACAGAAGAACACCGGGGAGCTGTTTTTT. The encoded protein is CASGPGQKNTGELFF. Variable domain in full (rest from reference TRBV12-5 and TRBJ2-2): DARVTQTPRHKVTEMGQEVTMRCQPILGHNTVFWYRQTMMQGLELLAYFRNRAPLDDSGMPKDRFSAEMPDATLATLKIQPSEPRDSAVYFCASGPGQKNTGELFFGEGSRLTVL.